This passage covers 30 T cell receptor beta chains from one sample sequenced in a study of type 1 regulatory T cells. Antigen specificity for these receptors is unknown. TCRdb re-called the reads through MiXCR, storing one row per CDR3 protein. Counted here are 60,000 to 70,000 distinct CDR3 sequences, 45% to 50% occurring once; the ten biggest clones make up more than 2%. The material sequenced was cultured non-Tr1 T cells, either the whole culture or a sorted T cell fraction (not recorded which). These receptors all stem from a human donor in good health.

The gene calls are TRBV12-3 or TRBV12-4 and TRBJ1-1, with 7 nucleotides matching TRBD1. Losses at the gene ends were 4 bases for V and 7 bases for J; bases not matched to a gene: 18. This CDR3 is 17 amino acids long. CDR3 in DNA: TGTGCCAGCAGTTACGTAGCCGGGACAGTTGCAAAGGGTGAAGCTTTCTTT. The encoded protein is CASSYVAGTVAKGEAFF.

This chain uses TRBV4-1 with TRBJ1-4; 8 positions match TRBD1. J lost 8 bases, V lost 1 base, and 9 bases had no gene match. Per the germline V gene, CDR1 is MGHRA and CDR2 is YSYEKL. The CDR3 has 16 residues. CDR3 protein: CASSQASAGGREKLFF. CDR3 nucleotide sequence: TGCGCCAGCAGCCAAGCTTCGGCAGGGGGCAGGGAAAAACTGTTTTTT.

In this sample, this clonotype turned up a few times. V is TRBV11-3 and J is TRBJ2-7; D is unresolved. The germline gives CDR1 SGHNT, CDR2 YENEEA. The CDR3 is 11 residues long. The V and J ends lost 0 bases and 3 bases respectively, with 0 bases between them. CDR3 sequence: CASSLDYEQYF. The CDR3 DNA sequence: TGTGCCAGCAGCTTAGACTACGAGCAGTACTTC.

This clonotype was counted a few times. This chain uses TRBV4-1 with TRBJ1-3; no firm D call. Germline CDR1 MGHRA, CDR2 YSYEKL. Trimming pared 0 bases from V and 1 base from J, leaving 7 bases between. The CDR3 extends over 15 amino acids. CDR3 sequence: CASSQDLVSGNTIYF. Written as DNA, the CDR3 is TGCGCCAGCAGCCAAGACCTAGTATCTGGAAACACCATATATTTT.

V gene TRBV29-1 combines with J gene TRBJ1-2; a weak D match, TRBD1 (5 bases). Germline-derived CDR1 and CDR2 are SQVTM and ANQGSEA. The CDR3 is 14 amino acids. V lost 0 bases, J lost 1 base, and 9 bases lay in between. CDR3 coding DNA: TGCAGCGTTGAAGACGGACACGATAACTATGGCTACACCTTC. It yields the protein CSVEDGHDNYGYTF.

The V call is TRBV19, the J call TRBJ2-1; D unclear. Germline-derived CDR1 and CDR2 are LNHDA and SQIVND (reference sequence). The CDR3 is made up of 16 amino acids. Trimming stripped 3 bases from V and 0 bases from J, with 12 bases between. The CDR3 nucleotides are TGTGCCAGTAGTATTCAACGGCCCAGCTCCTACAATGAGCAGTTCTTC. Its translation is CASSIQRPSSYNEQFF.

The genes are TRBV5-1 and TRBJ1-2; TRBD1 matches 8 bases. V lost 1 base to trimming and J lost 4 bases; unmatched junction nucleotides: 3. The germline CDR1 and CDR2 sequences are SGHRS and YFSETQ. The CDR3 is 14 amino acids. The CDR3 loop is CASSLPGQGYGYTF. The CDR3 nucleotides read TGCGCCAGCAGCTTGCCCGGACAGGGCTATGGCTACACCTTC.

The gene calls are TRBV5-1 and TRBJ2-5; 7 bases are shared with TRBD1. The trim removed 4 bases at V and 0 bases at J, leaving 6 bases unmatched. This CDR3 region has 15 residues. Germline lookup yields CDR1 SGHRS and CDR2 YFSETQ. CDR3 region: CASSHRTGYQETQYF. CDR3 nucleotides: TGCGCCAGCAGCCATCGGACAGGATACCAAGAGACCCAGTACTTC.

A single count supports this clonotype. The chain is built from TRBV7-9 and TRBJ1-6; tentative D call: TRBD1 (5 bases). The CDR3 consists of 15 residues. Looked up from germline, CDR1 is SEHNR and CDR2 is FQNEAQ (reference sequence). V lost 6 bases and J lost 7, with 16 bases in between. The CDR3 here is CASRGHETANSPLHF. The CDR3, as DNA: TGTGCCAGCAGGGGCCATGAGACAGCAAATTCACCCCTCCACTTT.

The V and J genes are TRBV2 and TRBJ1-2; the D gene is possibly TRBD1 (5 bases). The CDR3 is made up of 12 amino acids. V dropped 5 bases and J dropped 2 bases, with 6 bases sitting between them. Germline CDR1 reads SNHLY; CDR2 reads FYNNEI. The CDR3 spells CASSNRNYGYTF. CDR3 bases: TGTGCCAGCAGTAACAGGAACTATGGCTACACCTTC.

This clonotype occurred once. The chain links TRBV12-3 or TRBV12-4 to TRBJ2-3; possibly TRBD1 for D (6 bases). Trimming took 6 bases from V and 4 from J, leaving 17 bases between them. The CDR3 sequence is 15 residues long. The CDR3 loop reads CASSNTGNGADTQYF. The DNA of the CDR3 is TGTGCCAGCAGCAACACAGGGAATGGGGCAGATACGCAGTATTTT.

This clonotype occurred a few times. The chain is built from TRBV6-1 and TRBJ1-5; possibly TRBD1 for D (5 bases). The CDR3 loop spans 13 amino acids. CDR1 is MNHNS and CDR2 is SASEGT in the germline V gene. Trimming shortened V by 3 bases and J by 6 bases, and 9 bases separated the two germline ends. The DNA for the CDR3 is TGTGCCAGCAGTGAGGAGAGGGGTCAGCCCCAGCATTTT. It yields the protein CASSEERGQPQHF.

The CDR3 bases are TGCAGCGTTGATCGGCCGGGGGGAGGCACAGATACGCAGTATTTT. It is translated as CSVDRPGGGTDTQYF. The rearrangement joins TRBV29-1 to TRBJ2-3; 7 positions match TRBD2. The CDR3 runs to 15 residues. Germline CDR1 SQVTM, CDR2 ANQGSEA. Trimming cost V 3 bases and J 1 base; bases outside gene matches: 7.

This clonotype has a handful of counts. This sequence joins TRBV12-3 or TRBV12-4 and TRBJ1-1, with a weak D call TRBD1 (5 bases). The CDR3 extends over 11 amino acids. Trimming took 3 bases from V and 8 from J, leaving 7 bases between them. The CDR3 is CASSFRGEAFF. The CDR3 DNA sequence: TGTGCCAGCAGTTTTAGGGGAGAAGCTTTCTTT.

The chain links TRBV7-9 to TRBJ2-1, with D perhaps matching TRBD1 or TRBD2 (5 bases each). This CDR3 has 17 amino acids. Germline V gene lookup returns CDR1 SEHNR and CDR2 FQNEAQ (reference sequence). V was shortened by 4 bases and J by 2 bases, with 18 bases between the two germline ends. The CDR3 region is CASSWGLTGLPYNEQFF. The CDR3 nucleotides are TGTGCCAGCAGCTGGGGGTTAACAGGTCTTCCCTACAATGAGCAGTTCTTC.

V is TRBV4-1 and J is TRBJ1-1; TRBD1 is a possible D gene (5 bases). V lost 4 bases and J 8 bases, leaving 14 bases between the germline ends. CDR1 is MGHRA, CDR2 YSYEKL, per germline. CDR3 length: 13 amino acids. In DNA, the CDR3 is TGCGCCAGCAGCCGAACAGGAGAGGCGGAAGCTTTCTTT. It specifies CASSRTGEAEAFF.

This sequence joins TRBV29-1 and TRBJ2-1; 16 positions agree with TRBD2. V was pared by 7 bases and J by 6 bases, with 9 bases of the junction left unmatched. The CDR3 sequence is 16 residues long. Germline V lookup: CDR1 SQVTM, CDR2 ANQGSEA. CDR3 DNA: TGCAGCGCCGGGACTAGCGGGGGGGCTCTCGGCAATGAGCAGTTCTTC. Translating gives CSAGTSGGALGNEQFF.

The chain links TRBV11-2 to TRBJ2-7; D possibly corresponds to TRBD1 (5 bases). Germline CDR1 is SGHAT and CDR2 is FQNNGV. Trimming pared 4 bases from V and 2 bases from J, leaving 12 bases between. The CDR3 has 14 residues. The CDR3 DNA reads as TGTGCCAGCAGCTCCCGGCAGGGTACCTACGAGCAGTACTTC. Protein: CASSSRQGTYEQYF.

The chain's CDR3 is CSASRAGQPQHF. In DNA form, the CDR3 reads TGCAGTGCTAGCAGGGCCGGTCAGCCCCAGCATTTT. The V gene is TRBV20-1, the J gene TRBJ1-5; D might be TRBD1 (5 bases). CDR3 size: 12 residues. Trimming left V 3 bases short and J 6 bases short, with 9 bases between. CDR1 and CDR2 (germline): DFQATT, SNEGSKA (reference sequence).

The chain employs TRBV4-1 and TRBJ2-5; perhaps D is TRBD1 or TRBD2 (5 bases each). Germline V lookup: CDR1 MGHRA, CDR2 YSYEKL. CDR3 length: 17 amino acids. The V gene lost 1 base and the J gene lost 1 base, with 16 bases spanning the gap. DNA for the CDR3: TGCGCCAGCAGCCAAGGGGGGTTAATCATACCCCAAGAGACCCAGTACTTC. Residues: CASSQGGLIIPQETQYF.

This rearrangement joins TRBV4-2 to TRBJ2-6; D unresolved. The V gene lost 0 bases and the J gene lost 0 bases, with 6 bases spanning the gap. The CDR3 consists of 16 residues. Per the germline V gene, CDR1 is LGHNA and CDR2 is YNFKEQ. DNA for the CDR3: TGTGCCAGCAGCCAAGATCGGGCCTCTGGGGCCAACGTCCTGACTTTC. Translation: CASSQDRASGANVLTF.

The rearrangement links TRBV29-1 to TRBJ2-7, with D possibly being TRBD1 (5 bases). Germline assignment: CDR1 SQVTM and CDR2 ANQGSEA. The CDR3 extends over 12 amino acids. V gave up 2 bases and J gave up 6 bases, with 11 bases separating them. CDR3 bases: TGCAGCGTTGAAAGGTTAAGGGGCGAGCAGTACTTC. As protein: CSVERLRGEQYF.

This chain joins TRBV19 and TRBJ1-1; D unresolved. The CDR3 length is 15 residues. Germline-derived CDR1 and CDR2 are LNHDA and SQIVND (reference sequence). V dropped 3 bases and J dropped 2 bases, with 13 bases sitting between them. In DNA form, the CDR3 reads TGTGCCAGTAGTATGGTGGTCAGCTACAACACTGAAGCTTTCTTT. Protein sequence: CASSMVVSYNTEAFF.

The V gene is TRBV27, the J gene TRBJ2-6; perhaps TRBD2 as D (5 bases). Per germline, CDR1 MNHEY and CDR2 SMNVEV (reference sequence). The CDR3 extends over 14 amino acids. Trimming cost V 9 bases and J 0 bases, with 9 bases left between them. The CDR3: CASKGLSGANVLTF. The CDR3 DNA reads as TGTGCCAGTAAAGGACTCTCTGGGGCCAACGTCCTGACTTTC.

The genes are TRBV20-1 and TRBJ1-6, with D possibly TRBD1 on 5 matching bases. The germline V and J ends were trimmed by 0 bases and 9 bases, with 12 bases remaining between them. This CDR3 comprises 14 residues. CDR1 and CDR2 (germline): DFQATT, SNEGSKA (reference sequence). The CDR3 nucleotides read TGCAGTGCTAGAGACCAGGGTCGCATTTCACCCCTCCACTTT. Translated, it gives CSARDQGRISPLHF.

This chain connects TRBV4-1 to TRBJ2-6, with 7 bases fitting TRBD1. Germline CDR1 and CDR2: MGHRA and YSYEKL. V gave up 4 bases and J gave up 0 bases; unmatched junction bases: 0. The CDR3 sequence is 15 residues long. Written as DNA, the CDR3 is TGCGCCAGCAGCCGACAGGGCTCTGGGGCCAACGTCCTGACTTTC. Its protein product is CASSRQGSGANVLTF.

V is TRBV7-3 and J is TRBJ2-3; perhaps TRBD2 as D (5 bases). Germline V gene lookup returns CDR1 SGHTA and CDR2 FQGTGA. This CDR3 has 14 amino acids. The V end was cut by 5 bases, the J end by 5 bases, with 14 bases between. The CDR3 here is CASSRSGEGDTQYF. The CDR3 DNA is TGTGCCAGCAGCCGGTCCGGGGAAGGAGATACGCAGTATTTT.

In DNA form, the CDR3 reads TGTGCCAGCAGCCGAGGGACTAGCGCGGGTAGGGAGCAGTACTTC. Its protein is CASSRGTSAGREQYF. The rearrangement joins TRBV7-2 to TRBJ2-7, with 10 bases aligning to TRBD2. After removal of 5 bases from V and 7 bases from J, the junction contained 11 bases not matched to a gene. Germline CDR1 SGHTA, CDR2 FQGNSA. The CDR3 runs to 15 residues.

In its sample, this clonotype was seen once. The junction departs from the called germline gene at one end, perhaps through a read error. J is TRBJ1-3 and V is TRBV6-6, with a weak D call TRBD1 (5 bases). This CDR3 spans 14 amino acids. In germline, CDR1 is MNHNY, CDR2 SVGAGI (reference sequence). In nucleotides, the CDR3 is TGTGCCAGCCACTCAGGGCGCTCTGGAAACGCCATATATTTT. Translating it yields CASHSGRSGNAIYF.

The V gene is TRBV18, the J gene TRBJ2-4; 7 positions agree with TRBD1. The V gene end was trimmed by 3 bases and the J gene end by 7 bases; junction bases not matched to a gene: 6. CDR1 and CDR2 (germline): KGHSH, LQKENI. The CDR3 runs to 14 residues. CDR3 sequence (DNA): TGTGCCAGCTCACCGTCCGGGACAGCCAACATTCAGTACTTC. Amino acids: CASSPSGTANIQYF.